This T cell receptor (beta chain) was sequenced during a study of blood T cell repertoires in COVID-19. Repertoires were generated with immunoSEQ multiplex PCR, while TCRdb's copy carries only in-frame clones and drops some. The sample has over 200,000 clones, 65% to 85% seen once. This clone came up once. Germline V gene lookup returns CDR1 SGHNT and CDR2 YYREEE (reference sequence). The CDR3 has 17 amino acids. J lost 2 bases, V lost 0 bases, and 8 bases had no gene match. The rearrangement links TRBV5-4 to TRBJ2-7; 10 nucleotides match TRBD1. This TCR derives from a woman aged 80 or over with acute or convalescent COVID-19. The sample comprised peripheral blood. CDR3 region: CASSLAQGTGEAYEQYF. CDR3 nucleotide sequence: TGTGCCAGCAGCTTGGCCCAAGGGACAGGGGAGGCCTACGAGCAGTACTTC.